The 19 T cell receptor beta chains below all came from one sample that was sequenced in a study of beta chain features in type 1 diabetes. General study points: Type 1 diabetes patients had moderately but significantly shorter TCRB CDR3s in all four CD4+ subsets.

The study reverse transcribed the entire isolated RNA, so it sequenced expressed TCRB transcripts. Assay used: immunoSEQ multiplex PCR; TCRdb lists only in-frame clones, some missing. Of some 140,000 clones listed, 7% to 10% are singletons. Antigens of these TCRs are unknown. The sample consisted of central memory CD4+ T cells from blood. These receptors originate from a man younger than 40 with type 1 diabetes.

In this sample, this clone turned up a few times. Written as DNA, the CDR3 is TGTGCCACCCGCCGCGACTCTGGAAACACCATATATTTT. Amino acid sequence: CATRRDSGNTIYF. This chain uses TRBV2 with TRBJ1-3; D uncertain. Germline assignment: CDR1 SNHLY and CDR2 FYNNEI. Trimming took off 10 bases at V and 0 bases at J, with 10 bases between the two ends. The CDR3 extends over 13 amino acids.

The sample holds many counts of this clone. The chain uses TRBV29-1 and TRBJ2-7; D perhaps matches TRBD2 (6 bases). The CDR3 is made up of 13 amino acids. Looked up from germline, CDR1 is SQVTM and CDR2 is ANQGSEA. The germline V and J ends were trimmed by 6 bases and 5 bases, with 17 bases remaining between them. CDR3 coding DNA: TGCAGCGTGGGAGGATCCCAGTTCGACGAGCAGTACTTC. It is translated as CSVGGSQFDEQYF.

This clone was seen a few times. The rearrangement uses TRBV28 and TRBJ1-2, with D tentatively TRBD1 (6 bases). The CDR3 has 15 amino acids. The germline V gene has CDR1 MDHEN and CDR2 SYDVKM. Trimming removed 5 bases at V and 4 bases at J, with 17 bases between. In nucleotides, the CDR3 is TGTGCCAGCAGTCTTCGGGGGGCGGGATTCTATGGCTACACCTTC. It specifies CASSLRGAGFYGYTF.

The chain combines TRBV23-1 with TRBJ1-5; D is possibly TRBD1 (6 bases). TRBV23-1 is treated as an ORF (open reading frame) with a function not yet certain. The CDR3 consists of 14 residues. Trimming removed 8 bases from V and 2 bases from J, with 13 bases in between. This CDR3 is CASLSGGCNQPQHF. As DNA, the CDR3 is TGCGCCAGCCTCTCGGGGGGCTGCAATCAGCCCCAGCATTTT.

The chain carries TRBV2 and TRBJ2-4, with D perhaps TRBD1 (5 bases). The germline V and J ends were trimmed by 1 base and 6 bases, with 7 bases remaining between them. Per the germline V gene, CDR1 is SNHLY and CDR2 is FYNNEI. The CDR3 length is 13 residues. The CDR3 reads CASSEGGLNIQYF. Written as DNA, the CDR3 is TGTGCCAGCAGTGAAGGGGGCTTAAACATTCAGTACTTC. Variable domain in full (rest from reference TRBV2 and TRBJ2-4): EPEVTQTPSHQVTQMGQEVILRCVPISNHLYFYWYRQILGQKVEFLVSFYNNEISEKSEIFDDQFSVERPDGSNFTLKIRSTKLEDSAMYFCASSEGGLNIQYFGAGTRLSVL.

Concerning this clone itself: The junction departs from the called germline gene at one end, perhaps through a read error. J is TRBJ1-6 and V is TRBV5-1, with 7 bases identical to TRBD1. The CDR3 sequence is 15 residues long. Germline assignment: CDR1 SGHRS and CDR2 YFSETQ. CDR3 nucleotides: TGCGCCGGCAGCTGGAGACAGGGAAAGAATTCACCCCTCCACTTT. Protein product: CAGSWRQGKNSPLHF.

The rearrangement links TRBV9 to TRBJ2-7, with 8 nucleotides matching TRBD2. The J segment lost 4 bases and the V segment lost 4 bases, leaving 10 bases of the junction unmatched. Looked up from germline, CDR1 is SGDLS and CDR2 is YYNGEE. The CDR3 runs to 15 residues. The CDR3 sequence: CASSRFGGAIYEQYF. CDR3 sequence (DNA): TGTGCCAGCAGCCGGTTCGGGGGGGCCATTTACGAGCAGTACTTC.

The V gene is TRBV7-9, the J gene TRBJ2-7; D remains unclear. The CDR3 length is 14 residues. V lost 5 bases to trimming and J lost 0 bases, with 11 bases between them. In germline, CDR1 is SEHNR, CDR2 FQNEAQ (reference sequence). DNA of the CDR3: TGTGCCAGCAGCCCATATTTGAGCTCCTACGAGCAGTACTTC. Protein: CASSPYLSSYEQYF.

This clone was counted a few times. The CDR3 reads CASSPDRGTPLHF. For the CDR3, the DNA is TGTGCCAGCTCACCGGACAGGGGGACACCCCTCCACTTT. The V and J genes are TRBV18 and TRBJ1-6; TRBD1 aligns across 10 bases. The V segment lost 3 bases and the J segment 11 bases; nucleotides outside the gene matches: 1. This CDR3 is 13 amino acids long. Germline V gene data show CDR1 as KGHSH and CDR2 as LQKENI. Full variable domain (missing parts from reference TRBV18 and TRBJ1-6): NAGVMQNPRHLVRRRGQEARLRCSPMKGHSHVYWYRQLPEEGLKFMVYLQKENIIDESGMPKERFSAEFPKEGPSILRIQQVVRGDSAAYFCASSPDRGTPLHFGNGTRLTVT.

V gene TRBV9 combines with J gene TRBJ1-3; no clear D gene. The germline CDR1 and CDR2 sequences are SGDLS and YYNGEE. Deletions cut 5 bases from V and 4 bases from J, with 7 bases between. The CDR3 has 12 residues. CDR3 residues: CASSAIGNTIYF. Here the CDR3 DNA reads TGTGCCAGCAGTGCTATAGGAAACACCATATATTTT.

The table lists this clone with a few counts. J is TRBJ2-7 and V is TRBV7-9; 8 bases align to TRBD1. Losses at the gene ends were 5 bases for V and 0 bases for J; bases not matched to a gene: 6. Germline assignment: CDR1 SEHNR and CDR2 FQNEAQ (reference sequence). This CDR3 spans 15 amino acids. CDR3 residues: CASSPLGTGSYEQYF. CDR3 in DNA: TGTGCCAGCAGCCCTCTCGGGACAGGCTCCTACGAGCAGTACTTC.

Only a few counts were recorded for this clone. J is TRBJ2-2 and V is TRBV18; 8 bases match TRBD2. The trim removed 3 bases at V and 1 base at J, leaving 10 bases unmatched. The CDR3 is made up of 18 amino acids. Germline V gene lookup returns CDR1 KGHSH and CDR2 LQKENI. The CDR3 coding sequence is TGTGCCAGCTCACCCCAATCCCCAAGCGGGAGGAACACCGGGGAGCTGTTTTTT. Translating gives CASSPQSPSGRNTGELFF.

This sequence joins TRBV19 and TRBJ2-4; D might be TRBD1 (5 bases). CDR1 and CDR2 from the germline V gene are LNHDA and SQIVND (reference sequence). Trimming took off 3 bases at V and 8 bases at J, with 11 bases between the two ends. This CDR3 has 13 residues. The chain's CDR3 is CASSISRVDIQYF. The CDR3, as DNA: TGTGCCAGTAGTATCAGCAGGGTGGACATTCAGTACTTC.

This clone has only a few counts. V gene TRBV19 combines with J gene TRBJ1-5; weak D call: TRBD1 (5 bases). This CDR3 has 16 residues. Germline V lookup: CDR1 LNHDA, CDR2 SQIVND (reference sequence). V lost 5 bases to trimming and J lost 2 bases, with 16 bases between them. The CDR3 sequence: CASSLWSGEGNQPQHF. CDR3 bases: TGTGCCAGTAGTCTCTGGTCGGGGGAGGGCAATCAGCCCCAGCATTTT.

This sequence joins TRBV4-3 and TRBJ2-7; tentative D call: TRBD1 (6 bases). The germline CDR1 and CDR2 sequences are LGHNA and YSLEER. This CDR3 region has 15 residues. Trimming pared 1 base from V and 1 base from J, leaving 11 bases between. The CDR3 reads CASSQGNRASYEQYF. DNA of the CDR3: TGCGCCAGCAGCCAAGGAAACAGGGCATCCTACGAGCAGTACTTC.

This chain links TRBV5-1 with TRBJ2-3; tentatively, D is TRBD2 (6 bases). Trimming took off 1 base at V and 2 bases at J, with 11 bases between the two ends. CDR1 and CDR2 (germline): SGHRS, YFSETQ. This CDR3 region has 15 residues. The CDR3 protein is CASSLWGVVTDTQYF. Written as DNA, the CDR3 is TGCGCCAGCAGCTTGTGGGGGGTCGTCACAGATACGCAGTATTTT.

This rearrangement joins TRBV7-3 to TRBJ1-2; D call uncertain. CDR1 is SGHTA, CDR2 FQGTGA, per germline. Between the trimmed V and J ends, which lost 6 bases and 4 bases, there was a span of 18 bases. The CDR3 totals 15 residues. This CDR3 is CASRSGEGSPYGYTF. CDR3 in DNA: TGTGCCAGCAGGTCCGGGGAAGGTTCACCCTATGGCTACACCTTC.

The sample holds a few counts of this clone. The chain couples TRBV7-2 to TRBJ1-4; D is perhaps TRBD1 (5 bases). The CDR3 has 11 residues. Germline V CDR1 and CDR2: SGHTA, FQGNSA. V was cut by 8 bases and J by 7 bases, with 8 bases left in between. The CDR3 nucleotides are TGTGCCAGCGCCCAGGGTGAAAAACTGTTTTTT. Translated, it gives CASAQGEKLFF.

The sample holds a few counts of this clone. This rearrangement joins TRBV7-2 to TRBJ2-1; D is ambiguous. CDR3 size: 13 residues. Trimming cost V 1 base and J 8 bases, with 9 bases left between them. Germline V gene sequence: CDR1 SGHTA, CDR2 FQGNSA. The CDR3 nucleotides read TGTGCCAGCAGCTTAGGAGAACGGTATGAGCAGTTCTTC. Amino acid sequence: CASSLGERYEQFF.